The present entry profiles one TCR beta chain with its context. The method was immunoSEQ multiplex PCR; TCRdb's version includes in-frame clones alone and lacks a portion of them. The sample lists over 200,000 clones, less than 90% seen once, with over 1.5% in the top ten. This sample is part of a study of blood T cell repertoires in COVID-19. Whole-study context: PBMCs, B-cell-depleted T cells, or T cells provided the cDNA or gDNA that made up the material.

The ends were cut back, 4 bases at V and 4 bases at J, with 11 bases in the middle. The CDR3 sequence is 13 residues long. Germline-derived CDR1 and CDR2 are SGHRS and YFSETQ. This TCR was sampled from a man aged 40-49 years with active or convalescent COVID-19. The chain uses TRBV5-1 and TRBJ1-1; unclear D gene. Sequenced: peripheral blood. The CDR3 here is CASSPLYSTEAFF. The DNA for the CDR3 is TGCGCCAGCAGCCCCCTGTATAGCACTGAAGCTTTCTTT.